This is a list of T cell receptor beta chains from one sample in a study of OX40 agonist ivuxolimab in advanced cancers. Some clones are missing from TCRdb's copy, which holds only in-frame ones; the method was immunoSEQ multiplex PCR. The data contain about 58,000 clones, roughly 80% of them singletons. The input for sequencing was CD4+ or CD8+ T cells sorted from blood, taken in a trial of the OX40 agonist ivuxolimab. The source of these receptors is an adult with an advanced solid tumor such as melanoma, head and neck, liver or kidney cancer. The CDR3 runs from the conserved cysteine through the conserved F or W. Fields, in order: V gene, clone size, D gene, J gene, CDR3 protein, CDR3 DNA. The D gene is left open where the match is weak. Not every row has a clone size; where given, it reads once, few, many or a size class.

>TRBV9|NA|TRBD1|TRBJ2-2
CASSGGTGLNTGELFF
TGTGCCAGCAGCGGGGGGACAGGGCTGAACACCGGGGAGCTGTTTTTT
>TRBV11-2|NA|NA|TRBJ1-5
CASSSVRAHGSNQPQHF
TGTGCCAGCAGCTCTGTCCGAGCCCACGGAAGCAATCAGCCCCAGCATTTT
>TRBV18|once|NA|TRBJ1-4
CASSSLNRGLDEKLFF
TGTGCCAGCTCATCCCTCAATCGAGGGCTTGATGAAAAACTGTTTTTT
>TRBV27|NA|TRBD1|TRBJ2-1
CASSSNRDRGYNEQFF
TGTGCCAGCAGTTCAAACCGGGACAGAGGGTACAATGAGCAGTTCTTC
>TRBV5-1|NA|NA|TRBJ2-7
CASSLAGIYEQYF
TGCGCCAGCAGCTTGGCCGGTATCTACGAGCAGTACTTC
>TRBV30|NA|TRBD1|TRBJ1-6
CAWSRDVLTGDSPLHF
TGTGCCTGGAGCCGGGATGTCTTAACAGGGGACTCACCCCTCCACTTT
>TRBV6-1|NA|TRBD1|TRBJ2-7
CASSEGQGGDEQYF
TGTGCCAGCAGTGAAGGACAGGGGGGGGACGAGCAGTACTTC
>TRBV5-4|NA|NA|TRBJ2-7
CASSWGQGINEQYF
TGTGCCAGCAGCTGGGGCCAGGGGATCAACGAGCAGTACTTC
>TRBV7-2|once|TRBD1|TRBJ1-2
CASSAGQEYGYTF
TGTGCCAGCAGCGCTGGACAGGAATATGGCTACACCTTC
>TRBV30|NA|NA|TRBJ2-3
CAWRNTGSSQYF
TGTGCCTGGAGAAATACAGGGAGTTCACAGTATTTT
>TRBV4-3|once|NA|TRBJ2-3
CASSQQVGTDTQYF
TGCGCCAGCAGCCAGCAGGTGGGCACAGATACGCAGTATTTT
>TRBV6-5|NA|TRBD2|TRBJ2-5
CASSYSRTSDRSQYF
TGTGCCAGCAGTTACTCGAGGACTAGCGATCGGTCCCAGTACTTC
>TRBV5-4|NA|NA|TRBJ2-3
CASSWGPGWDTQYF
TGTGCCAGCAGCTGGGGCCCTGGTTGGGATACGCAGTATTTT
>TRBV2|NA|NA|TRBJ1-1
CASKSDGGTEAFF
TGTGCCAGCAAGTCGGACGGAGGCACTGAAGCTTTCTTT
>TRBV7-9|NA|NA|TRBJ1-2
CASSLASGDYTF
TGTGCCAGCAGCTTAGCGTCCGGAGACTACACCTTC
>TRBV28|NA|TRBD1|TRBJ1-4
CASSLRQGSEKLFF
TGTGCCAGCAGTTTACGACAGGGCTCTGAAAAACTGTTTTTT